The source of this T cell receptor beta chain is a study of blood T cell repertoires in COVID-19. Study-level background: Samples came from the United States, Italy and Spain, spanning acute and convalescent COVID-19. PBMCs, B-cell-depleted T cells, or T cells were the source of the cDNA or gDNA that made up the material.

In the study's own analysis: Estimation of nucleated cell counts relied on the amplification of reference gene primers. TCRdb keeps only in-frame clones here, not all; method: immunoSEQ multiplex PCR. That table supplies the V and J calls and clone size; D and trimming were determined from the DNA. The data contain some 250,000 clones, about four fifths of them singletons. The CDR3 is 16 residues long. V lost 5 bases and J 5 bases, leaving 19 bases between the germline ends. Germline V gene lookup returns CDR1 MGHRA and CDR2 YSYEKL. The V gene is TRBV4-1, the J gene TRBJ1-5, with D tentatively TRBD1 (5 bases). Sequencing was carried out using peripheral blood. The origin of this receptor is a woman aged 55-75 years with active or convalescent COVID-19. In DNA form, the CDR3 reads TGCGCCAGCAGCAGTGGGGGTGGGGGGTTCGATCAGCCCCAGCATTTT. Translating gives CASSSGGGGFDQPQHF.